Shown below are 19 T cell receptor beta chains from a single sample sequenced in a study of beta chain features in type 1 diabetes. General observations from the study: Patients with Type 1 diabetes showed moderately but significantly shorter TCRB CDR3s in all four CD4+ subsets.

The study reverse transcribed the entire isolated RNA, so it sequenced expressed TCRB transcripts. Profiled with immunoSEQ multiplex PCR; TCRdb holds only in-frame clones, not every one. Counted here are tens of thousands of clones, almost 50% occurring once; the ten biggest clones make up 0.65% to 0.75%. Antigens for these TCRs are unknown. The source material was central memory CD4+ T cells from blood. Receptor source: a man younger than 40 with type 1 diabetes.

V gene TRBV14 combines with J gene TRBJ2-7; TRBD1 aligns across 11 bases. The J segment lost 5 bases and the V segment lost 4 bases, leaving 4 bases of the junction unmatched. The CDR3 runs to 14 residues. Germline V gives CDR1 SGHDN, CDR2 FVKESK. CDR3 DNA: TGTGCCAGCAGCCCCGGGACAGGGGGAAACGAGCAGTACTTC. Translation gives CASSPGTGGNEQYF.

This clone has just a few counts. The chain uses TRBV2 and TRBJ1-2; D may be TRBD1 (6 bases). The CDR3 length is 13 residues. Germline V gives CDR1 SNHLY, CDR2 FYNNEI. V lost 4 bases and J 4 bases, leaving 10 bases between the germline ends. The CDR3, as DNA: TGTGCCAGCAGTGCTGGGGGCTCCTATGGCTACACCTTC. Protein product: CASSAGGSYGYTF.

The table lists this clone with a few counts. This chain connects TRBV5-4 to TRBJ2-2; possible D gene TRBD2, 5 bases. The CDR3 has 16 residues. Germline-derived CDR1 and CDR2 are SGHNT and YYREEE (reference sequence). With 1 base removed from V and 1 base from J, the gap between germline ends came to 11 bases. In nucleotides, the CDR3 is TGTGCCAGCAGCTTGTGGACCCGGGGGAACACCGGGGAGCTGTTTTTT. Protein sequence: CASSLWTRGNTGELFF.

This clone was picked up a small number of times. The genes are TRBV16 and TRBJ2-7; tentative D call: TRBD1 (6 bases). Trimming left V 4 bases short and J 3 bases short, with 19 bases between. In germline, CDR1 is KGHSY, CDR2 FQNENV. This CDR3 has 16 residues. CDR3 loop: CASSPTRGQWGYEQYF. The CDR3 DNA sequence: TGTGCCAGCAGCCCCACAAGGGGACAATGGGGCTACGAGCAGTACTTC.

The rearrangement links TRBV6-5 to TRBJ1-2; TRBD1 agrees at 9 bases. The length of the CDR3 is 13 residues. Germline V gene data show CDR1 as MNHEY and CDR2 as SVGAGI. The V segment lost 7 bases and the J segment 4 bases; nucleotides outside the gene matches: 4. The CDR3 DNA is TGTGCCAGCACCGGGACAGGGCGCTATGGCTACACCTTC. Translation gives CASTGTGRYGYTF.

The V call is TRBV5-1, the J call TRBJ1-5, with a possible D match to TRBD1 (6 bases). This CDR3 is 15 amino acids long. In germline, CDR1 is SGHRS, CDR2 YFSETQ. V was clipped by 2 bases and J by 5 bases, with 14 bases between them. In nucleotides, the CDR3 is TGCGCCAGCAGCTTCGGGGACATTTCGGATCAGCCCCAGCATTTT. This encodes CASSFGDISDQPQHF. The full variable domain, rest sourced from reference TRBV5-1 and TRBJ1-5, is KAGVTQTPRYLIKTRGQQVTLSCSPISGHRSVSWYQQTPGQGLQFLFEYFSETQRNKGNFPGRFSGRQFSNSRSEMNVSTLELGDSALYLCASSFGDISDQPQHFGDGTRLSIL.

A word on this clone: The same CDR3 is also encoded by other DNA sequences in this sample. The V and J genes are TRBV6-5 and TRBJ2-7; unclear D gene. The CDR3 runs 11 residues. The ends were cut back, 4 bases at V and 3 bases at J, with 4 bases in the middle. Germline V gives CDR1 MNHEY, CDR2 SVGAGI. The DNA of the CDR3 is TGTGCCAGCAGTTCCCTCTACGAGCAGTACTTC. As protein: CASSSLYEQYF.

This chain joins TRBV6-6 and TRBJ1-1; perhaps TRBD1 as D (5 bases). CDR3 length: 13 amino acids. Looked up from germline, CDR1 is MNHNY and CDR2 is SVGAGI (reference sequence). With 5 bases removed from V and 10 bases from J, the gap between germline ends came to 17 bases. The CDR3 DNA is TGTGCCAGCAGTGAGGCGGGGCGCGGGGGAGCTTTCTTT. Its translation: CASSEAGRGGAFF.

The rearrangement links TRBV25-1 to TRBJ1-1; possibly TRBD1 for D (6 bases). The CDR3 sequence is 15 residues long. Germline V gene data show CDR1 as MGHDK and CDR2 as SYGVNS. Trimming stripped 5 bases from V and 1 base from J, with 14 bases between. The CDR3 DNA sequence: TGTGCCAGCAGTCCTCACGGGACACCGAACACTGAAGCTTTCTTT. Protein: CASSPHGTPNTEAFF.

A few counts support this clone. The CDR3 here is CASSPPDLSGRLYNEQFF. The CDR3 nucleotides are TGTGCCAGTAGTCCGCCCGACCTTAGCGGGAGGCTTTACAATGAGCAGTTCTTC. This chain connects TRBV19 to TRBJ2-1; 10 positions agree with TRBD2. In germline, CDR1 is LNHDA, CDR2 SQIVND (reference sequence). The CDR3 sequence is 18 residues long. J lost 4 bases, V lost 5 bases, and 14 bases had no gene match.

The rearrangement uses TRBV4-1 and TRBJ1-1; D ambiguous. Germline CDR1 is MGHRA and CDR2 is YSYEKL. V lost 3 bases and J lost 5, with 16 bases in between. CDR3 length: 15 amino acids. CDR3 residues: CASSQPRPLGTEAFF. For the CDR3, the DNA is TGCGCCAGCAGCCAGCCGAGGCCCCTTGGGACTGAAGCTTTCTTT.

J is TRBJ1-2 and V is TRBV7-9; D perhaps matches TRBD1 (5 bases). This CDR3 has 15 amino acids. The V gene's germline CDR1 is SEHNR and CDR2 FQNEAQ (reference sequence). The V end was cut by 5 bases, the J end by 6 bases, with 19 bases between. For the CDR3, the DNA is TGTGCCAGCAGCGGCATCTGGGGCGGGACGGATGGCTACACCTTC. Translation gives CASSGIWGGTDGYTF.

CDR3 sequence reads: CAISESLAGGYNEQFF. DNA for the CDR3: TGTGCCATCAGTGAGTCATTAGCGGGGGGCTACAATGAGCAGTTCTTC. V is TRBV10-3 and J is TRBJ2-1, with 10 bases matching TRBD2. Germline V gene sequence: CDR1 ENHRY, CDR2 SYGVKD. The length of the CDR3 is 16 residues. The V segment lost 0 bases and the J segment 3 bases; nucleotides outside the gene matches: 2.

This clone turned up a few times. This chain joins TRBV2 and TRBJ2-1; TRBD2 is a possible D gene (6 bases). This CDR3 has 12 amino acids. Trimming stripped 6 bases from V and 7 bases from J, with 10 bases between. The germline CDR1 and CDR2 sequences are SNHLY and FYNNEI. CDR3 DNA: TGTGCCAGCAGAAATCGGGGGAATGAGCAGTTCTTC. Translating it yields CASRNRGNEQFF.

The CDR3 region has the DNA TGTGCCAGTAGTATTGGGGAGAACTATGGCTACACCTTC. It codes for CASSIGENYGYTF. The chain links TRBV19 to TRBJ1-2, with D unresolved. The ends were cut back, 3 bases at V and 2 bases at J, with 7 bases in the middle. The CDR3 is 13 amino acids. In germline, CDR1 is LNHDA, CDR2 SQIVND (reference sequence).

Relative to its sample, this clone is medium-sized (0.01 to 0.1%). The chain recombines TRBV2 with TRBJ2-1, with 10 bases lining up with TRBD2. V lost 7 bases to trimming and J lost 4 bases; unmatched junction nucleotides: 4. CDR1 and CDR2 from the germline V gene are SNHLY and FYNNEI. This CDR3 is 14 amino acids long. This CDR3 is CASTGLAEYNEQFF. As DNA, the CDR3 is TGTGCCAGCACCGGACTAGCGGAATACAATGAGCAGTTCTTC.

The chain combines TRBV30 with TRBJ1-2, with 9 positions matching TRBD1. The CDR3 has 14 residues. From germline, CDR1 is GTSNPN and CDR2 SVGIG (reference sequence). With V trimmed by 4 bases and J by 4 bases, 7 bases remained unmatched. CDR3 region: CAWNGDRVGYGYTF. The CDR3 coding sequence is TGTGCCTGGAACGGGGACAGGGTGGGCTATGGCTACACCTTC.

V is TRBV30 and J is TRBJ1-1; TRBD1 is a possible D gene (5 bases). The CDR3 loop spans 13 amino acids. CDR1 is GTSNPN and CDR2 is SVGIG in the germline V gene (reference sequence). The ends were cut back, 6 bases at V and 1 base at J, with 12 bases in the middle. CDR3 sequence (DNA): TGTGCCTGCCGGCACCAGGGGAACACTGAAGCTTTCTTT. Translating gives CACRHQGNTEAFF.

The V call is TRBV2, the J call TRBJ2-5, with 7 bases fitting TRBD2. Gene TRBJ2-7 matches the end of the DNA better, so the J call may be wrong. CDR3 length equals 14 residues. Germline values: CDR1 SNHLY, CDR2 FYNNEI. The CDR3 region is CASSVGLYSYEQYF. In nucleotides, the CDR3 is TGTGCCAGCAGTGTGGGACTATACTCCTACGAGCAGTACTTC.